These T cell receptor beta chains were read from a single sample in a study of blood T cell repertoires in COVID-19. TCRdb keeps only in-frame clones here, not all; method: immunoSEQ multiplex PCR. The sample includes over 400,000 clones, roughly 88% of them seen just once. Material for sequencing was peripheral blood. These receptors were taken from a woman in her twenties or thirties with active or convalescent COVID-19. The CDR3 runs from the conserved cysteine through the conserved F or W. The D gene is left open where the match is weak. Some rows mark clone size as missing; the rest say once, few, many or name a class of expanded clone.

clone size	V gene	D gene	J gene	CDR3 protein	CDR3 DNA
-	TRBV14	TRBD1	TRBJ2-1	CASSQVDWDRSDLEQFF	TGTGCCAGCAGCCAAGTCGATTGGGACAGGTCCGACTTGGAGCAGTTCTTC
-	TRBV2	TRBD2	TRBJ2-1	CASSGAQAGANEQFF	TGTGCCAGCAGTGGGGCACAAGCGGGAGCCAATGAGCAGTTCTTC
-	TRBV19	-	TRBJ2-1	CASSTRQVEQFF	TGTGCCAGTAGTACCAGACAGGTCGAGCAGTTCTTC
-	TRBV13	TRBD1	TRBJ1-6	CASSQSGTGVGSPLHF	TGTGCCAGCAGCCAATCCGGGACAGGGGTTGGGTCACCCCTCCACTTT
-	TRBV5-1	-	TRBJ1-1	CASSLAGWNTEAFF	TGCGCCAGCAGCTTGGCAGGTTGGAACACTGAAGCTTTCTTT
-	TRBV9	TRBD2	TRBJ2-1	CASSNSGRAFNEQFF	TGTGCCAGCAGCAATAGCGGGAGGGCCTTCAATGAGCAGTTCTTC
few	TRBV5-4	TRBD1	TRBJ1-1	CASSWDRRGTEAFF	TGTGCCAGCAGCTGGGACAGGAGGGGGACTGAAGCTTTCTTT
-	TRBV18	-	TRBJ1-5	CASSPGGSNQPQHF	TGTGCCAGCTCACCAGGGGGGAGCAATCAGCCCCAGCATTTT
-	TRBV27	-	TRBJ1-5	CASSPDSDYSNQPQHF	TGTGCCAGCAGCCCCGACTCGGATTATAGCAATCAGCCCCAGCATTTT
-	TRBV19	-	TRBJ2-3	CASNQGITDTQYF	TGTGCCAGCAATCAGGGGATCACAGATACGCAGTATTTT
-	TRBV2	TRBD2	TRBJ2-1	CASRSTLAGAYNEQFF	TGTGCCAGCAGGAGTACCCTAGCGGGGGCCTACAATGAGCAGTTCTTC
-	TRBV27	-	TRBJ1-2	CASSSLLDTDYGYTF	TGTGCCAGCAGTTCGCTTTTAGACACCGACTATGGCTACACCTTC
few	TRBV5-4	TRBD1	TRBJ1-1	CASSFRGTEGAEAFF	TGTGCCAGCAGCTTCAGGGGGACAGAGGGCGCTGAAGCTTTCTTT
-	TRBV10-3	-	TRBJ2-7	CAISSPGLMATTGEQYF	TGTGCCATCAGCTCTCCGGGACTCATGGCAACCACAGGCGAGCAGTACTTC
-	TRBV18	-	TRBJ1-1	CASSPQRTEAFF	TGTGCCAGCTCACCACAGCGGACTGAAGCTTTCTTT
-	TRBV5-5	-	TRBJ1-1	CASSDPGVRAEAFF	TGTGCCAGCAGCGACCCGGGGGTCCGGGCTGAAGCTTTCTTT
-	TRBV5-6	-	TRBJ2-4	CASSLGQDIQYF	TGTGCCAGCAGCTTGGGACAGGACATTCAGTACTTC
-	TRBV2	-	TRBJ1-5	CASSEYRYSNQPQHF	TGTGCCAGCAGTGAGTACAGATATAGCAATCAGCCCCAGCATTTT
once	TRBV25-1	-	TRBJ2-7	CASSEAIEQYF	TGTGCCAGCAGCGAGGCTATCGAGCAGTACTTC
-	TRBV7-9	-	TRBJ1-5	CASSFSGVGQPQHF	TGTGCCAGCAGCTTTTCAGGGGTTGGGCAGCCCCAGCATTTT
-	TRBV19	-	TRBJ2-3	CASTATRGGPDTQYF	TGTGCCAGTACCGCCACAAGGGGGGGTCCTGATACGCAGTATTTT
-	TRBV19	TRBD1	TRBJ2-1	CASSSGQGDNEQFF	TGTGCCAGTAGTTCGGGACAGGGGGACAATGAGCAGTTCTTC
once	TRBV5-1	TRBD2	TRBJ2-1	CASSFTGGTYNEQFF	TGCGCCAGCAGCTTTACGGGGGGGACCTACAATGAGCAGTTCTTC
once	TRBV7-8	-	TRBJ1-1	CASSLAGMNTEAFF	TGTGCCAGCAGCCTGGCGGGGATGAACACTGAAGCTTTCTTT
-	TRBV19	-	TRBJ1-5	CASTSGQGSNQPQHF	-
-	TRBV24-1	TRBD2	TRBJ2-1	CATSPSGSSYNEQFF	TGTGCCACCAGTCCTAGCGGAAGCTCCTACAATGAGCAGTTCTTC
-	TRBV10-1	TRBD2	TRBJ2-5	CASSGTSRQTQYF	TGCGCCAGCAGTGGGACTAGTCGGCAGACCCAGTACTTC
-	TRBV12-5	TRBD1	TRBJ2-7	CASGLAGTGGYEQYF	TGTGCTAGTGGTTTGGCCGGGACAGGGGGCTACGAGCAGTACTTC
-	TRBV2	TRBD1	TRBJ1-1	CASSQRQGMNTEAFF	TGTGCCAGCAGCCAAAGACAGGGGATGAACACTGAAGCTTTCTTT
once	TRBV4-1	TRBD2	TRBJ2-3	CASSQEWTSGGPPFDTQYF	TGCGCCAGCAGCCAAGAATGGACTAGCGGGGGGCCCCCCTTCGATACGCAGTATTTT
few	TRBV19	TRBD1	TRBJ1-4	CASRTGQGVAGNEKLFF	TGTGCCAGTAGGACCGGACAGGGTGTGGCGGGTAATGAAAAACTGTTTTTT
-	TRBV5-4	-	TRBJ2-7	CASSSPDRTYEQYF	TGTGCCAGCAGCTCCCCCGACAGAACCTACGAGCAGTACTTC
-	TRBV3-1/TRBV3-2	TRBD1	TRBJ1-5	CASSQGTGGPLYSNQPQHF	TGTGCCAGCAGCCAAGGGACAGGGGGGCCCCTGTACAGCAATCAGCCCCAGCATTTT
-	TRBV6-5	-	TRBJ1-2	CASSHASGTNYGYTF	TGTGCCAGCAGCCACGCTTCGGGAACTAACTATGGCTACACCTTC
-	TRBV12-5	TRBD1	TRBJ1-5	CASGLVLDREPKNQPQHF	TGTGCTAGTGGTTTGGTACTCGACAGGGAACCTAAAAATCAGCCCCAGCATTTT
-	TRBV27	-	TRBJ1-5	CASSFSTVQPQHF	TGTGCCAGCAGTTTCTCCACTGTTCAGCCCCAGCATTTT
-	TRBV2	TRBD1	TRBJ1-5	CASRQGVTYSNQPQHF	TGTGCCAGCAGACAGGGGGTAACTTATAGCAATCAGCCCCAGCATTTT
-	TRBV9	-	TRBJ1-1	CASSVAGWNDEAFF	TGTGCCAGCAGCGTAGCAGGGTGGAACGATGAAGCTTTCTTT
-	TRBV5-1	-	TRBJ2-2	CASSPPTGGPNTGELFF	TGCGCCAGCAGCCCTCCGACCGGGGGGCCAAACACCGGGGAGCTGTTTTTT